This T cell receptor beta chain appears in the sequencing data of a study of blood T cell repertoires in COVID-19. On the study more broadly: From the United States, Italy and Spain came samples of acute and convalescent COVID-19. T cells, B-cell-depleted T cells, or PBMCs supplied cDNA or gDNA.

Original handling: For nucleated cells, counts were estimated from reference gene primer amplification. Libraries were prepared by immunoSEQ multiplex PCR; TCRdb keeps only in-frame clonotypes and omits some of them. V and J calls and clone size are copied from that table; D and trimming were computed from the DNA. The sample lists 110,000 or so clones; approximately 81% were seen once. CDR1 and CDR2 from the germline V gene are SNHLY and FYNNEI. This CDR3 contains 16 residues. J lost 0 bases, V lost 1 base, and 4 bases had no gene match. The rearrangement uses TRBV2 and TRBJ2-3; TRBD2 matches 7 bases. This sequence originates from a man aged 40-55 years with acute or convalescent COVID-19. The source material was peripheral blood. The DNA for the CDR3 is TGTGCCAGCAGTGAAGGAGCGGGGCCTAGCACAGATACGCAGTATTTT. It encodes CASSEGAGPSTDTQYF.